These 21 T cell receptor beta chains were all obtained from the same sample, sequenced in a study of CD8 T cells in ankylosing spondylitis. TCRdb reprocessed the 5' RACE reads via MiXCR and lists one record per CDR3 protein. The table lists roughly 260,000 distinct CDR3 sequences, around 20% of them singletons, with roughly 8% in the top ten. The material sequenced was blood, either unsorted or a sorted T cell fraction (not recorded which). These receptors came from a male donor with ankylosing spondylitis or in good health (not recorded which).

This sequence joins TRBV15 and TRBJ2-7, with D hard to call. From germline, CDR1 is LNHNV and CDR2 YYDKDF (reference sequence). The germline V and J ends were trimmed by 5 bases and 4 bases, with 9 bases remaining between them. This CDR3 has 12 residues. CDR3 loop: CATSSPGYEQYV. In nucleotides, the CDR3 is TGTGCCACCAGCTCCCCTGGGTACGAGCAGTACGTC.

On this clonotype: The junction departs from germline at one end; a sequencing error may be responsible. The genes are TRBV20-1 and TRBJ2-3, with 13 bases lining up with TRBD2. The CDR3 sequence is 17 residues long. Germline values: CDR1 DFQATT, CDR2 SNEGSKA (reference sequence). As DNA, the CDR3 is TGCGGTGCTAGAGATAGGGGGACTAGCGGGAATTCAGATACGCAGTATTTT. Amino acids: CGARDRGTSGNSDTQYF.

J is TRBJ2-5 and V is TRBV27; 7 positions agree with TRBD1. V lost 4 bases and J lost 3; bases outside the gene matches: 5. CDR3 length: 14 amino acids. Germline-derived CDR1 and CDR2 are MNHEY and SMNVEV (reference sequence). In DNA, the CDR3 is TGTGCCAGCAGTTCCATACAGGGGAAAGAGACCCAGTACTTC. This encodes CASSSIQGKETQYF.

This clonotype appeared a few times. The chain has TRBV12-3 or TRBV12-4 and TRBJ1-6; 9 bases map to TRBD1. After removal of 7 bases from V and 10 bases from J, the junction contained 2 bases not matched to a gene. The length of the CDR3 is 12 residues. The CDR3 here is CASNRGQSPLHF. The CDR3 DNA is TGTGCCAGCAACAGGGGGCAATCACCCCTCCACTTT.

This clonotype appeared many times. The V call is TRBV10-3, the J call TRBJ1-1; D gene unclear. Germline V gives CDR1 ENHRY, CDR2 SYGVKD. Trimming shortened V by 5 bases and J by 7 bases, and 8 bases separated the two germline ends. There are 11 residues in the CDR3. Written as DNA, the CDR3 is TGTGCCATCAGTAATACGAATGAAGCTTTCTTT. Translation: CAISNTNEAFF.

There are a few counts of this clonotype. The V gene is TRBV20-1, the J gene TRBJ1-5, with D uncertain. V was shortened by 3 bases and J by 3 bases, with 9 bases between the two germline ends. Germline lookup yields CDR1 DFQATT and CDR2 SNEGSKA (reference sequence). The CDR3 sequence is 13 residues long. Written as DNA, the CDR3 is TGCAGTGCTAGGTTTGGGGACAATCAGCCCCAGCATTTT. Its protein product is CSARFGDNQPQHF.

The V and J genes are TRBV10-3 and TRBJ2-3; perhaps TRBD2 as D (5 bases). The CDR3 covers 14 residues. Germline V CDR1 and CDR2: ENHRY, SYGVKD. V lost 11 bases to trimming and J lost 0 bases, with 15 bases between them. CDR3 sequence: CALRETASTDTQYF. Here the CDR3 DNA reads TGTGCCTTGAGGGAGACGGCTAGCACAGATACGCAGTATTTT.

This clonotype was found a few times. This chain joins TRBV27 and TRBJ1-1, with 8 positions matching TRBD1. The CDR3 sequence is 14 residues long. V lost 2 bases to trimming and J lost 6 bases; unmatched junction nucleotides: 5. CDR1 and CDR2 (germline): MNHEY, SMNVEV (reference sequence). As DNA, the CDR3 is TGTGCCAGCAGTTTAGATCAGGGGGCACCTGAAGCTTTCTTT. Its translation: CASSLDQGAPEAFF.

The chain recombines TRBV12-3 or TRBV12-4 with TRBJ2-1, with a tentative D call TRBD2 (6 bases). This CDR3 region has 14 residues. V was pared by 5 bases and J by 10 bases, with 18 bases between. The CDR3 DNA follows: TGTGCCAGCAGTACCAGATCTAGCGATGACGAGCAGTTCTTC. Amino acid sequence: CASSTRSSDDEQFF.

The chain employs TRBV12-3 or TRBV12-4 and TRBJ2-2; possibly TRBD2 for D (5 bases). Trimming took 2 bases from V and 5 from J, leaving 12 bases between them. The CDR3 sequence is 15 residues long. CDR3 sequence: CASSLLRVRTGELFF. The DNA of the CDR3 is TGTGCCAGCAGTTTATTGAGGGTTCGGACCGGGGAGCTGTTTTTT.

The V and J genes are TRBV4-1 and TRBJ2-7; a possible D gene is TRBD2 (6 bases). V was trimmed by 9 bases and J by 2 bases, leaving 17 bases between them. The CDR3 spans 14 residues. CDR1 is MGHRA and CDR2 is YSYEKL in the germline V gene. The CDR3 coding sequence is TGCGCCAGGGTAAAGAGCGGGCCGACCTACGAGCAGTACGTC. This translates into CARVKSGPTYEQYV.

This clonotype was seen a few times. This CDR3 is CASSLQQGGNSPLHF. The CDR3, as DNA: TGCGCCAGCAGCTTGCAGCAGGGCGGAAATTCACCCCTCCACTTT. The chain carries TRBV5-1 and TRBJ1-6, with a weak D call TRBD1 (5 bases). Germline-derived CDR1 and CDR2 are SGHRS and YFSETQ. There are 15 residues in the CDR3. Trimming cost V 1 base and J 7 bases, with 12 bases left between them.

This clonotype was picked up one time. The chain recombines TRBV15 with TRBJ2-1; a possible D gene is TRBD1 (5 bases). Trimming pared 0 bases from V and 0 bases from J, leaving 9 bases between. Germline V gives CDR1 LNHNV, CDR2 YYDKDF (reference sequence). The CDR3 contains 16 residues. CDR3 sequence (DNA): TGTGCCACCAGCAGAGATAGGGGAAGCTCCTACAATGAGCAGTTCTTC. Its protein product is CATSRDRGSSYNEQFF.

This clonotype came up a few times. The chain carries TRBV28 and TRBJ1-1, with a weak D call TRBD1 (5 bases). V was clipped by 7 bases and J by 1 base, with 10 bases between them. The CDR3 runs 13 residues. The V gene's germline CDR1 is MDHEN and CDR2 SYDVKM. The CDR3 nucleotides are TGTGCCAGCATCCCTGGGGGGAACACTGAAGCTTTCTTT. Translated, it gives CASIPGGNTEAFF.

The table lists this clonotype with a few counts. The gene calls are TRBV11-2 and TRBJ2-1; D gene uncertain. Germline V gene sequence: CDR1 SGHAT, CDR2 FQNNGV. V was trimmed by 1 base and J by 6 bases, leaving 7 bases between them. The CDR3 is made up of 13 amino acids. The CDR3 nucleotides read TGTGCCAGCAGCTTAGTAGGTGCCAATGAGCAGTTCTTC. The encoded protein is CASSLVGANEQFF.

V gene TRBV12-3 or TRBV12-4 combines with J gene TRBJ1-1; D is unclear. The CDR3 extends over 11 amino acids. The germline V and J ends were trimmed by 1 base and 7 bases, with 4 bases remaining between them. CDR3 coding DNA: TGTGCCAGCAGTTTAGATTTTGAAGCTTTCTTT. Encoded protein: CASSLDFEAFF.

This chain connects TRBV7-6 to TRBJ2-3, with D perhaps TRBD1 or TRBD2 (5 bases each). V was cut by 5 bases and J by 3 bases, with 15 bases left in between. Germline V lookup: CDR1 SGHVS, CDR2 FNYEAQ. The CDR3 runs to 15 residues. The CDR3 is CASSGLGWGTDTQYF. The CDR3 DNA reads TGTGCCAGCAGCGGTCTAGGATGGGGGACAGATACGCAGTATTTT.

A few counts support this clonotype. In DNA, the CDR3 is TGTGCCAGCAGCACAGCCGGGACGTACAGCACAGATACGCAGTATTTT. This translates into CASSTAGTYSTDTQYF. The chain has TRBV5-6 and TRBJ2-3, with D perhaps matching TRBD1 or TRBD2 (5 bases each). This CDR3 region has 16 residues. V lost 4 bases, J lost 0 bases, and 15 bases lay in between. The V gene's germline CDR1 is SGHDT and CDR2 YYEEEE.

The table lists this clonotype with a few counts. The V and J genes are TRBV27 and TRBJ2-1, with D perhaps TRBD2 (5 bases). CDR1 and CDR2 from the germline V gene are MNHEY and SMNVEV (reference sequence). The CDR3 spans 13 residues. Trimming cost V 6 bases and J 5 bases, with 11 bases left between them. The CDR3 DNA is TGTGCCAGCAGCGGGATGGACCACAATGAGCAGTTCTTC. It is translated as CASSGMDHNEQFF.

J is TRBJ2-1 and V is TRBV5-1; TRBD2 matches at 11 bases. Trimming cost V 0 bases and J 7 bases; bases outside gene matches: 12. There are 18 residues in the CDR3. Germline V CDR1 and CDR2: SGHRS, YFSETQ. The CDR3 sequence: CASSLVSPTSGSNNEQFF. The CDR3 DNA sequence: TGCGCCAGCAGCTTGGTCTCCCCCACTAGCGGGAGTAATAATGAGCAGTTCTTC.

This clonotype was picked up many times. The chain carries TRBV20-1 and TRBJ1-4; 7 positions match TRBD1. CDR1 is DFQATT and CDR2 is SNEGSKA in the germline V gene (reference sequence). This CDR3 spans 14 amino acids. V dropped 3 bases and J dropped 7; count of bases not matched to a gene: 8. The CDR3 protein is CSASTGTAGEKLFF. Written as DNA, the CDR3 is TGCAGTGCTAGTACCGGGACAGCGGGTGAAAAACTGTTTTTT.